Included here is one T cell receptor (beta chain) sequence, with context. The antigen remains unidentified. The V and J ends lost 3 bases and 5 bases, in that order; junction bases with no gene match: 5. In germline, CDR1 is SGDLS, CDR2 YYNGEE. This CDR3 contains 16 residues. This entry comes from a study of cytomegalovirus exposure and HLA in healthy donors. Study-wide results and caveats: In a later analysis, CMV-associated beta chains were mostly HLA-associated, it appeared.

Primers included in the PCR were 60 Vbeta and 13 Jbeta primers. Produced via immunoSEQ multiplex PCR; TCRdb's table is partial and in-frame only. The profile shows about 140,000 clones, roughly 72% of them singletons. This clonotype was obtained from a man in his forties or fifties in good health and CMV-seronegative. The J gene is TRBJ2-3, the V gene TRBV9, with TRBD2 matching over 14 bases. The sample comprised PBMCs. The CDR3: CASSAGLAGGEDTQYF. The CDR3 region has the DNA TGTGCCAGCAGCGCAGGACTAGCGGGGGGAGAAGATACGCAGTATTTT.